The T cell receptor beta chain described here comes from a study of CD8+ T cells in alopecia areata. Study-level information: Patients in the treated group were given tofacitinib by mouth, 5 to 10 mg twice a day. Regarding the study as a whole: Mice gave a clearer picture of TCR sharing than patients did, possibly for HLA-related reasons. Given one nonresponder, whether baseline CD8+ expansion relates to response remains uncertain. During tofacitinib treatment, many expanded lesional clones remained in scalp and blood.

Looked up from germline, CDR1 is SEHNR and CDR2 is FQNEAQ (reference sequence). The length of the CDR3 is 15 residues. V was pared by 2 bases and J by 5 bases, with 15 bases between. Treatment meaning: oral pan-JAK inhibitor, 5-10 mg twice daily. In its sample, this clone was seen a few times. What it binds is unknown. Reverse transcribed after extraction, RNA yielded cDNA as the sequencing template. The table came from immunoSEQ multiplex PCR; TCRdb's copy has only in-frame clones and leaves some out. The sample has about 210,000 clones; around three fifths are singletons. This clonotype was sampled from a human donor with alopecia areata. The sequencing used CD4+ T cells sorted from blood, collected at week 4, from a patient treated with tofacitinib. This rearrangement joins TRBV7-9 to TRBJ2-5; D might be TRBD2 (6 bases). The CDR3 DNA sequence: TGTGCCAGCAGCTTAAGCCCTTTGGGACTCGAGACCCAGTACTTC. Protein sequence: CASSLSPLGLETQYF.